The rows below give T cell receptor beta chains drawn from one sample of a study of T cell changes during pregnancy in multiple sclerosis. This table comes from immunoSEQ multiplex PCR, and its TCRdb copy is limited to in-frame clones, with some not included. The table has over 70,000 clones, over 80% seen once. Sequenced material: peripheral blood, taken in the third trimester of pregnancy. All receptors come from a female donor in good health, enrolled as a control in a pregnancy study. The CDR3 runs from the conserved cysteine through the conserved F or W. The order of the fields is clone size, D gene, CDR3 length, V gene, J gene, CDR3 protein, CDR3 DNA. The D gene is left open where the match is weak. Rows give clone size only sometimes, using once, few, many, or a class for an expanded clone.

once	-	14	TRBV27	TRBJ2-4	CASSPGLRGEVQYF	TGTGCCAGCAGTCCGGGACTCCGGGGTGAGGTTCAGTACTTC
few	TRBD1	18	TRBV4-1	TRBJ1-1	CASSHPPGRGLKNTEAFF	TGCGCCAGCAGCCACCCCCCGGGCAGGGGGCTAAAGAACACTGAAGCTTTCTTT
-	TRBD1	15	TRBV7-9	TRBJ1-2	CASSSTPWDSYGYTF	TGTGCCAGCAGCTCAACCCCGTGGGACAGTTATGGCTACACCTTC
-	-	17	TRBV4-2	TRBJ1-1	CASSQDEARGMNTEAFF	TGTGCCAGCAGCCAAGACGAGGCCAGGGGTATGAACACTGAAGCTTTCTTT
-	TRBD2	13	TRBV9	TRBJ2-2	CASSVGGAGELFF	TGTGCCAGCAGCGTCGGGGGGGCCGGGGAGCTGTTTTTT
-	-	14	TRBV4-1	TRBJ2-1	CASSQDQGWDEQFF	TGCGCCAGCAGCCAGGACCAGGGGTGGGATGAGCAGTTCTTC
-	-	13	TRBV5-1	TRBJ2-5	CASSTGTRETQYF	TGCGCCAGCAGCACCGGGACACGCGAGACCCAGTACTTC
-	-	13	TRBV27	TRBJ1-6	CASSFSRGSPLHF	TGTGCCAGCAGTTTTTCCAGGGGTTCACCCCTCCACTTT
-	TRBD1	12	TRBV29-1	TRBJ2-5	CSVGQGRETQYF	TGCAGCGTCGGACAGGGTAGGGAGACCCAGTACTTC
-	TRBD2	18	TRBV18	TRBJ2-3	CASSGPGLAGVRTDTQYF	TGTGCCAGCTCAGGACCGGGACTAGCGGGAGTTCGAACAGATACGCAGTATTTT
-	TRBD2	18	TRBV15	TRBJ2-3	CATSPGGERGLGTDTQYF	TGTGCCACCAGCCCCGGGGGGGAGAGGGGTCTTGGCACAGATACGCAGTATTTT
-	TRBD1	14	TRBV5-1	TRBJ2-7	CASTLGQETYEQYF	TGCGCCAGCACGCTTGGACAGGAGACCTACGAGCAGTACTTC